This TCR beta chain was identified in a study of cytomegalovirus exposure and HLA in healthy donors. The PCR had 60 Vbeta and 13 Jbeta primers. TCRdb's copy holds only in-frame clones and misses some; the assay was immunoSEQ multiplex PCR. The table lists 120,000 or so clones, less than 85% of them singletons. Study-level results: Specific recognition of CMV antigens was confirmed in vitro for a few chains (all CMV-associated). Previously analyzed data showed that most TCR beta V segments were productive at a frequency of about 87% or about 30%.

Trimming left V 0 bases short and J 10 bases short, with 7 bases between. Germline CDR1 is SEHNR and CDR2 is FQNEAQ (reference sequence). The CDR3 contains 13 residues. In this sample, this clone turned up a few times. Its antigen is unknown. This sample also contains other DNA sequences that code for the same CDR3. Sequencing input: PBMCs. This TCR was sampled from a man younger than 45 in good health and CMV-seropositive. The chain joins TRBV7-9 to TRBJ1-6; no firm D call. The chain's CDR3 is CASSLAVRSPLHF. The CDR3 DNA is TGTGCCAGCAGCTTAGCCGTCCGGTCACCCCTCCACTTT.